What follows is one T cell receptor (beta chain) and its context. Its specificity is not known. These data belong to a study of Graves' ophthalmopathy and Graves' hyperthyroidism. On the study more broadly: No ophthalmopathy within 18 months of follow-up signified stable hyperthyroidism.

Other autoimmune diseases, uncontrolled infections, pregnancy or lactation excluded patients from enrollment. RNA transcripts provided the template for amplifying TCR beta CDR3 regions. HTBI primers were used in a first-round RT-PCR, which preceded a second-round multiplex PCR. MiXCR, applied by TCRdb to the multiplex PCR reads, yields one record per CDR3 protein. The sample shows about 550,000 distinct CDR3 sequences, approximately 37% of them seen only once. There are 14 residues in the CDR3. V shed 1 base, J shed 15 bases, and the junction held 7 bases outside the gene matches. Germline assignment: CDR1 SGHTA and CDR2 FQGNSA. Whole-study results and caveats: The model flagged ophthalmopathy progression at 65% to 71% sensitivity and 72% to 85% specificity.

The TCR comes from an adult man with Graves' hyperthyroidism. The sequenced sample consisted of peripheral blood or thyroid tissue (not recorded which). This chain links TRBV7-2 with TRBJ2-6; 9 bases map to TRBD1. This CDR3 is CASSLGRWDRDLTF. CDR3 DNA: TGTGCCAGCAGCTTAGGGCGATGGGACAGGGACCTGACTTTC.